This TCR beta chain was profiled in a study of T-cell reconstitution after alpha-beta-depleted transplantation in children. Unique molecular identifiers were incorporated into the prepared TCRbeta library. TCRdb re-derived calls from the PCR reads in MiXCR, one entry per CDR3 protein. The sample lists 500,000 or so distinct CDR3 sequences; roughly 33% were seen once. Germline V lookup: CDR1 SGHTA, CDR2 FQGNSA. V shed 1 base, J shed 4 bases, and the junction held 6 bases outside the gene matches. The CDR3 extends over 15 amino acids. The table lists this clonotype with a few counts. This TCR came from a human donor who donated a stem cell graft to a child with aplastic anemia. V usage is TRBV7-2 and J usage is TRBJ1-1; TRBD1 agrees at 7 bases. Source: PBMCs from the stem cell graft donor, taken from the stem cell graft. The DNA of the CDR3 is TGTGCCAGCAGCTTAGGAGGAGGGGGCATCACTGAAGCTTTCTTT. It is translated as CASSLGGGGITEAFF.